The 25 T cell receptor beta chains presented below share a single source sample, sequenced in a study of cytomegalovirus exposure and HLA in healthy donors. Researchers ran the PCR with 60 Vbeta and 13 Jbeta primers. Some clones are missing from TCRdb's copy, which holds only in-frame ones; the method was immunoSEQ multiplex PCR. The sample includes around 120,000 clones, about 75% of them seen just once. The source material was PBMCs. Receptors originate from a man in his 60s in good health and CMV-seropositive.

This clone was detected once. V and J are TRBV29-1 and TRBJ1-1; TRBD1 is a possible D gene (6 bases). V was pared by 3 bases and J by 1 base, with 9 bases between. The V gene's germline CDR1 is SQVTM and CDR2 ANQGSEA. The CDR3 sequence is 13 residues long. CDR3 nucleotide sequence: TGCAGCGTTGAGCGGACAGAGAACACTGAAGCTTTCTTT. It translates to CSVERTENTEAFF.

This chain links TRBV11-2 with TRBJ2-7; no firm D call. Germline V lookup: CDR1 SGHAT, CDR2 FQNNGV. This CDR3 contains 15 residues. The V and J ends lost 2 bases and 0 bases respectively, with 11 bases between them. The CDR3 region has the DNA TGTGCCAGCAGCTTACAACCACAAAGCTCCTACGAGCAGTACTTC. Residues: CASSLQPQSSYEQYF.

This chain uses TRBV19 with TRBJ2-2; D is possibly TRBD2 (5 bases). Per the germline V gene, CDR1 is LNHDA and CDR2 is SQIVND (reference sequence). V was clipped by 3 bases and J by 0 bases, with 11 bases between them. The CDR3 is 16 amino acids. This chain's CDR3 is CASSIGGYPNTGELFF. CDR3 sequence (DNA): TGTGCCAGTAGTATTGGCGGGTACCCGAACACCGGGGAGCTGTTTTTT.

This clone was observed a handful of times. V usage is TRBV27 and J usage is TRBJ2-1; D possibly corresponds to TRBD1 (7 bases). Between the trimmed V and J ends, which lost 1 base and 5 bases, there was a span of 21 bases. The CDR3 sequence is 18 residues long. Germline-derived CDR1 and CDR2 are MNHEY and SMNVEV (reference sequence). The CDR3 DNA reads as TGTGCCAGCAGTTTATTCTTTACGGGCGGGACAGAACACAATGAGCAGTTCTTC. As protein: CASSLFFTGGTEHNEQFF.

This chain uses TRBV30 with TRBJ1-3, with 7 bases that match TRBD1. The V gene's germline CDR1 is GTSNPN and CDR2 SVGIG (reference sequence). The CDR3 is 13 amino acids. CDR3 sequence reads: CAEEGARGNTIYF. The CDR3 region has the DNA TGTGCTGAGGAGGGGGCGCGAGGAAACACCATATATTTT.

This clone has just a few counts. The chain uses TRBV5-5 and TRBJ1-4; 8 bases fit TRBD1. The V segment lost 4 bases and the J segment 8 bases; nucleotides outside the gene matches: 4. From germline, CDR1 is SGHKS and CDR2 YYEKEE (reference sequence). The CDR3 totals 13 residues. The CDR3 loop is CASSPGTGEKLFF. CDR3 DNA sequence: TGTGCCAGCAGCCCCGGGACAGGCGAAAAACTGTTTTTT.

This sequence joins TRBV5-5 and TRBJ1-5; 7 positions agree with TRBD1. J lost 4 bases, V lost 1 base, and 8 bases had no gene match. This CDR3 has 16 residues. The germline V gene encodes CDR1 SGHKS and CDR2 YYEKEE (reference sequence). The CDR3 loop reads CASSLFDRVLNQPQHF. The CDR3 DNA is TGTGCCAGCAGCTTGTTTGACAGGGTGTTAAATCAGCCCCAGCATTTT.

This sequence joins TRBV7-2 and TRBJ2-1; D possibly corresponds to TRBD2 (7 bases). The V end was cut by 5 bases, the J end by 2 bases, with 19 bases between. This CDR3 has 17 amino acids. The germline CDR1 and CDR2 sequences are SGHTA and FQGNSA. The CDR3: CASSPYPRGGPYNEQFF. CDR3 nucleotides: TGTGCCAGCAGCCCATATCCTAGGGGGGGCCCCTACAATGAGCAGTTCTTC. Filled out from reference TRBV7-2 and TRBJ2-1, the complete variable domain reads GAGVSQSPSNKVTEKGKDVELRCDPISGHTALYWYRQSLGQGLEFLIYFQGNSAPDKSGLPSDRFSAERTGGSVSTLTIQRTQQEDSAVYLCASSPYPRGGPYNEQFFGPGTRLTVL.

This clone appeared a few times. V is TRBV29-1 and J is TRBJ2-4; TRBD1 matches 7 bases. The V segment lost 0 bases and the J segment 7 bases; nucleotides outside the gene matches: 3. Germline CDR1 SQVTM, CDR2 ANQGSEA. The CDR3 consists of 13 residues. The DNA of the CDR3 is TGCAGCGTTGAAGAGGACAGGAGTAACATTCAGTACTTC. This translates into CSVEEDRSNIQYF.

This chain links TRBV14 with TRBJ1-1; 8 bases line up with TRBD1. The CDR3 contains 16 residues. Germline values: CDR1 SGHDN, CDR2 FVKESK. V shed 4 bases and J 1 base; nucleotides not matched to a gene: 8. The DNA of the CDR3 is TGTGCCAGCAGCCGGTTATCGACAGGGGCGAACACTGAAGCTTTCTTT. As protein: CASSRLSTGANTEAFF.

This clone was picked up one time. The chain carries TRBV14 and TRBJ1-2; D perhaps matches TRBD1 (6 bases). Germline CDR1 and CDR2: SGHDN and FVKESK. The V end lost 4 bases, the J end lost 1 base, and 13 bases lay between the germline ends. CDR3 size: 15 residues. The CDR3 bases are TGTGCCAGCAGCCCCCGGGACAATTTTAACTATGGCTACACCTTC. It translates to CASSPRDNFNYGYTF.

This clone was seen only a few times. The rearrangement uses TRBV11-3 and TRBJ2-2, with 8 bases fitting TRBD2. CDR1 and CDR2 from the germline V gene are SGHNT and YENEEA. Germline trimming cut 5 bases from V and 3 bases from J; bases unmatched to any gene: 11. The CDR3 is 17 residues long. The CDR3 region is CASSPLAGGPYTGELFF. DNA for the CDR3: TGTGCCAGCAGCCCCCTTGCGGGGGGCCCGTACACCGGGGAGCTGTTTTTT.

This rearrangement joins TRBV2 to TRBJ1-5, with unresolved D. V was clipped by 4 bases and J by 4 bases, with 11 bases between them. Germline CDR1 is SNHLY and CDR2 is FYNNEI. The CDR3 is made up of 14 amino acids. The CDR3 DNA reads TGTGCCAGCAGTGCGCAACAGCTGAATCAGCCCCAGCATTTT. Protein: CASSAQQLNQPQHF.

The chain employs TRBV9 and TRBJ2-2; D unresolved. Trimming stripped 4 bases from V and 7 bases from J, with 8 bases between. This CDR3 region has 12 residues. CDR1 SGDLS and CDR2 YYNGEE come from the germline V gene. The DNA of the CDR3 is TGTGCCAGCAGCCTAAACGACGGGGAGCTGTTTTTT. Translating it yields CASSLNDGELFF.

The chain uses TRBV20-1 and TRBJ2-5, with no clear D. The J call is in doubt because the DNA end fits TRBJ2-7 better. Germline values: CDR1 DFQATT, CDR2 SNEGSKA (reference sequence). The length of the CDR3 is 10 residues. The CDR3 DNA is TGCAGTGCTCTAGCCTACGAGCAGTACTTC. It codes for CSALAYEQYF.

This clone appeared a single time. J is TRBJ2-7 and V is TRBV5-4; 8 nucleotides match TRBD1. The CDR3 sequence is 13 residues long. Germline CDR1 reads SGHNT; CDR2 reads YYREEE (reference sequence). V shed 4 bases, J shed 5 bases, and the junction held 5 bases outside the gene matches. CDR3 DNA: TGTGCCAGCAGCCAGGGGGCAATCGACGAGCAGTACTTC. Translation gives CASSQGAIDEQYF.

Here the CDR3 DNA reads TGCGCCAGCAGCATGACAGGGGAGAGCACTGAAGCTTTCTTT. This encodes CASSMTGESTEAFF. The chain is built from TRBV5-1 and TRBJ1-1; 8 bases match TRBD1. CDR1 and CDR2 (germline): SGHRS, YFSETQ. V gave up 4 bases and J gave up 4 bases; unmatched junction bases: 6. The CDR3 runs to 14 residues.

This clone was observed a single time. The chain has TRBV11-2 and TRBJ1-2, with TRBD1 matching over 7 bases. J gave up 8 bases and V 6 bases, and 9 bases lay outside the gene matches. This CDR3 is 13 amino acids long. In germline, CDR1 is SGHAT, CDR2 FQNNGV. CDR3: CASRANRGGGYTF. The CDR3 region has the DNA TGTGCCAGCAGGGCAAACAGGGGTGGAGGCTACACCTTC.

This clone has a single count. This rearrangement joins TRBV30 to TRBJ2-5, with 8 bases aligning to TRBD1. The J call is doubtful: the DNA matches TRBJ2-7 better. CDR1 GTSNPN and CDR2 SVGIG come from the germline V gene (reference sequence). CDR3 size: 13 residues. CDR3 region: CAWNAQGADEQYF. DNA for the CDR3: TGTGCCTGGAATGCGCAGGGGGCGGACGAGCAGTACTTC.

This clone was counted a few times. This rearrangement joins TRBV19 to TRBJ2-6, with TRBD1 as a possible D gene (5 bases). The CDR3 totals 14 residues. V was cut by 7 bases and J by 2 bases, with 9 bases left in between. Germline loops: CDR1 LNHDA, CDR2 SQIVND (reference sequence). The CDR3 region has the DNA TGTGCCAGTAAACCAGGGACTGGGGCCAACGTCCTGACTTTC. Protein sequence: CASKPGTGANVLTF.

The chain has TRBV6-1 and TRBJ1-5, with 8 bases lining up with TRBD1. CDR3 length: 15 amino acids. Germline loops: CDR1 MNHNS, CDR2 SASEGT. V shed 10 bases, J shed 4 bases, and the junction held 12 bases outside the gene matches. CDR3 loop: CATNQQGVINQPQHF. In DNA form, the CDR3 reads TGTGCCACAAACCAACAGGGGGTAATAAATCAGCCCCAGCATTTT.

J is TRBJ2-1 and V is TRBV18; no clear D gene. Germline-derived CDR1 and CDR2 are KGHSH and LQKENI. The CDR3 spans 14 residues. Trimming removed 2 bases from V and 3 bases from J, with 8 bases in between. The CDR3, as DNA: TGTGCCAGCTCACCAGGGCTCGACTACAATGAGCAGTTCTTC. Translation gives CASSPGLDYNEQFF. The full variable domain, completed using reference TRBV18 and TRBJ2-1, is NAGVMQNPRHLVRRRGQEARLRCSPMKGHSHVYWYRQLPEEGLKFMVYLQKENIIDESGMPKERFSAEFPKEGPSILRIQQVVRGDSAAYFCASSPGLDYNEQFFGPGTRLTVL.

This clone came up a few times. V usage is TRBV2 and J usage is TRBJ2-7, with D tentatively TRBD1 (6 bases). CDR1 is SNHLY and CDR2 is FYNNEI in the germline V gene. The V gene lost 7 bases and the J gene lost 2 bases, with 18 bases spanning the gap. The CDR3 consists of 15 residues. CDR3 DNA: TGTGCCAGCAAGTGGGGAAGGGACACAGCCTACGAGCAGTACTTC. Translated, it gives CASKWGRDTAYEQYF. Supplemented by reference TRBV2 and TRBJ2-7, the full variable domain reads EPEVTQTPSHQVTQMGQEVILRCVPISNHLYFYWYRQILGQKVEFLVSFYNNEISEKSEIFDDQFSVERPDGSNFTLKIRSTKLEDSAMYFCASKWGRDTAYEQYFGPGTRLTVT.

This chain links TRBV19 with TRBJ1-1; no definite D call. The CDR3 is 16 amino acids. Trimming stripped 3 bases from V and 0 bases from J, with 14 bases between. CDR1 is LNHDA, CDR2 SQIVND, per germline (reference sequence). In nucleotides, the CDR3 is TGTGCCAGTAGTATTCAGGTTATCACGATGAACACTGAAGCTTTCTTT. Amino acid sequence: CASSIQVITMNTEAFF.

The chain combines TRBV2 with TRBJ2-1; the match to TRBD2 covers 7 bases. The CDR3 is 13 residues long. With V trimmed by 3 bases and J by 10 bases, 6 bases remained unmatched. CDR1 SNHLY and CDR2 FYNNEI come from the germline V gene. CDR3 region: CASSDSREAEQFF. As DNA, the CDR3 is TGTGCCAGCAGTGATTCCCGGGAGGCGGAGCAGTTCTTC. The full variable domain, rest sourced from reference TRBV2 and TRBJ2-1, is EPEVTQTPSHQVTQMGQEVILRCVPISNHLYFYWYRQILGQKVEFLVSFYNNEISEKSEIFDDQFSVERPDGSNFTLKIRSTKLEDSAMYFCASSDSREAEQFFGPGTRLTVL.